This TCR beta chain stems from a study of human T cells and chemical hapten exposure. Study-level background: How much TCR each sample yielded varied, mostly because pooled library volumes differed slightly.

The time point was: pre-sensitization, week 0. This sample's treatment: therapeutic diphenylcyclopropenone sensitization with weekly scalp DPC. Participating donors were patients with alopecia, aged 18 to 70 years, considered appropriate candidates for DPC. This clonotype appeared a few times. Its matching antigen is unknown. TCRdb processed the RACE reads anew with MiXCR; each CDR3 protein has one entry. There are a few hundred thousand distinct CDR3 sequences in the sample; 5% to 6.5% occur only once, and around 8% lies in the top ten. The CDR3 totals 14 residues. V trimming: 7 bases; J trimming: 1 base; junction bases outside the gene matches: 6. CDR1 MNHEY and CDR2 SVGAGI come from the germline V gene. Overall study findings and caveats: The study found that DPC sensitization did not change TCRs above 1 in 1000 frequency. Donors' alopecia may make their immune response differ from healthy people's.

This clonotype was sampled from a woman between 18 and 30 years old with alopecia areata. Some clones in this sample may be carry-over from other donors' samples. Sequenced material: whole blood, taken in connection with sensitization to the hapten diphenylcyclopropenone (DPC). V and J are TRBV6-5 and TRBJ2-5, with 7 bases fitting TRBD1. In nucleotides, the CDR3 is TGTGCCAGCATTCCTAGGGACAGCCAAGAGACCCAGTACTTC. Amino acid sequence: CASIPRDSQETQYF.